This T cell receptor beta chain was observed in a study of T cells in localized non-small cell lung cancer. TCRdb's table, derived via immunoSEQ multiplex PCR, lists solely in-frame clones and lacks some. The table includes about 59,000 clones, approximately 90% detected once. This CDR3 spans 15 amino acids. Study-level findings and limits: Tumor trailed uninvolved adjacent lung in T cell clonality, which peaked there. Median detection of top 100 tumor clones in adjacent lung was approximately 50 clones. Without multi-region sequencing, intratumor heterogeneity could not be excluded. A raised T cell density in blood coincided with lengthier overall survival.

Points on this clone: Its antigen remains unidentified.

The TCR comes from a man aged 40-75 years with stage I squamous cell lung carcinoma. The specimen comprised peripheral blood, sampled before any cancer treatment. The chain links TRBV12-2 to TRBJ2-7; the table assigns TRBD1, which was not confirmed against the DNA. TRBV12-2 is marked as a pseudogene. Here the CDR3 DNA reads TGTGCAAGTCGCTTACTACAGGGGAAGGAGGACGAGCAGTACTTC. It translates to CASRLLQGKEDEQYF.